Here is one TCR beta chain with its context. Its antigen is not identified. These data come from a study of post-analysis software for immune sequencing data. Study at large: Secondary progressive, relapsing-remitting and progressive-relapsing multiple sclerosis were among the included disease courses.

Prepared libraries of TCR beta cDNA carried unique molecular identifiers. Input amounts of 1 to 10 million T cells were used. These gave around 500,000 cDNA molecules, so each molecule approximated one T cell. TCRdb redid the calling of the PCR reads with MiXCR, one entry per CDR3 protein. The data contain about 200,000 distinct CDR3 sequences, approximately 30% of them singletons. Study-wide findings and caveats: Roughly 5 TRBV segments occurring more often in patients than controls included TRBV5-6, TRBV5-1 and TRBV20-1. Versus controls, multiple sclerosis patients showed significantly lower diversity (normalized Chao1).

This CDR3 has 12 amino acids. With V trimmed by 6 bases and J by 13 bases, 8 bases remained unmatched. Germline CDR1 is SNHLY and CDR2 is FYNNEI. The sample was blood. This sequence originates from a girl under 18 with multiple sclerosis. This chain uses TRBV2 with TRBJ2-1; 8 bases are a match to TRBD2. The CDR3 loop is CASRTPGGTQFF. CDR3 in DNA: TGTGCCAGCAGGACCCCGGGAGGGACCCAGTTCTTC.